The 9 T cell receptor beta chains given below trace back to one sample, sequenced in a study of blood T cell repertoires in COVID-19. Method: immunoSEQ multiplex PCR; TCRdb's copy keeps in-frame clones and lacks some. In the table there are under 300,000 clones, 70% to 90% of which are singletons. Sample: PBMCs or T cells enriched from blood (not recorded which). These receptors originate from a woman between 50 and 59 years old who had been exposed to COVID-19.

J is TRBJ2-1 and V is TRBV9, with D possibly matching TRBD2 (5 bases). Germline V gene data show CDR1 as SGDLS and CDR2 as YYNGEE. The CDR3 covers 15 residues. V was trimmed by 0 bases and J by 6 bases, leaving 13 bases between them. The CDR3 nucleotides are TGTGCCAGCAGCGTAGTACCGGAGGCAATCAATGAGCAGTTCTTC. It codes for CASSVVPEAINEQFF.

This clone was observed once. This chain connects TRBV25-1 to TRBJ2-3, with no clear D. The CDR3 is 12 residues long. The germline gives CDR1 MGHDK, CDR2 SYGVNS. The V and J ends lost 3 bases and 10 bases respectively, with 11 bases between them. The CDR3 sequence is CASSDSTPAQYF. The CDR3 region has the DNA TGTGCCAGCAGTGACTCTACCCCGGCGCAGTATTTT. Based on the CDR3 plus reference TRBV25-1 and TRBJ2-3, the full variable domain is EADIYQTPRYLVIGTGKKITLECSQTMGHDKMYWYQQDPGMELHLIHYSYGVNSTEKGDLSSESTVSRIRTEHFPLTLESARPSHTSQYLCASSDSTPAQYFGPGTRLTVL.

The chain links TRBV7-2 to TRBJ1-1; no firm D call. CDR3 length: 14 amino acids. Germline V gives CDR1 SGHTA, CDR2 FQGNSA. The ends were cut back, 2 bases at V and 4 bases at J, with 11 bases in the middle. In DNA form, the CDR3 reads TGTGCCAGCAGCTTATTCGGGTTGAGCACTGAAGCTTTCTTT. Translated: CASSLFGLSTEAFF.

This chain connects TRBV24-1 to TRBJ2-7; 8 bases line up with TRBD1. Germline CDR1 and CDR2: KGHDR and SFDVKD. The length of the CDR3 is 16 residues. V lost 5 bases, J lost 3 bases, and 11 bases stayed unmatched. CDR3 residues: CATSGWTGSDFYEQYF. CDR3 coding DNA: TGTGCCACCAGTGGGTGGACAGGGTCGGATTTCTACGAGCAGTACTTC.

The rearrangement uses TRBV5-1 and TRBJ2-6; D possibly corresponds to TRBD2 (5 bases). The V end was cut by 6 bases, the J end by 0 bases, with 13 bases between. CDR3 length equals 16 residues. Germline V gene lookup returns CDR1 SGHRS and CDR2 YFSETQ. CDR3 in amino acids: CASKPDFISGANVLTF. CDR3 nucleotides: TGCGCCAGCAAACCGGACTTCATCTCTGGGGCCAACGTCCTGACTTTC.

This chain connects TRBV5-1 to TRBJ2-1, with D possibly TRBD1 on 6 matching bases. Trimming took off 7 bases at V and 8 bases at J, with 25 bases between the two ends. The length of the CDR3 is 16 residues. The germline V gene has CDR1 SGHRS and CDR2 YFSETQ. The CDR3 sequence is CASCPYLSRGEDEQFF. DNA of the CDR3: TGCGCCAGCTGCCCCTATTTGTCCAGGGGAGAGGATGAGCAGTTCTTC.

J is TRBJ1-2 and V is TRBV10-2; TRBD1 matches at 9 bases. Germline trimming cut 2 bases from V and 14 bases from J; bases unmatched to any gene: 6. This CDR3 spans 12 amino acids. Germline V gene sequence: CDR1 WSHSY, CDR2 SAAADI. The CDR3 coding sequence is TGCGCCAGCAGTGAGAGACAGGGGGAATCTACCTTC. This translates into CASSERQGESTF.

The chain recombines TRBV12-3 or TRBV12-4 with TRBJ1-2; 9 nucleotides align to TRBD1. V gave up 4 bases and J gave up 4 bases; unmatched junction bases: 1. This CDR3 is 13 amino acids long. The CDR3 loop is CASSSDRGYGYTF. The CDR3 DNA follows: TGTGCCAGCAGTTCGGACAGGGGCTATGGCTACACCTTC.

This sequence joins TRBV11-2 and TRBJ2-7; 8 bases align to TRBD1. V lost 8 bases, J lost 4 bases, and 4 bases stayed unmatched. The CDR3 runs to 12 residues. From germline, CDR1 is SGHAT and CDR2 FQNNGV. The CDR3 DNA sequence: TGTGCCAGCGTTCGGACAGGGTACGAGCAGTACTTC. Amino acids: CASVRTGYEQYF.